The rows below give T cell receptor beta chains drawn from one sample of a study of cytomegalovirus exposure and HLA in healthy donors. Method: immunoSEQ multiplex PCR; TCRdb's copy keeps in-frame clones and lacks some. This sample has approximately 110,000 clones, with roughly 74% found just once. The sequenced material came from PBMCs. These receptors were obtained from a man aged 35 to 55 in good health and CMV-seronegative. Each CDR3 is given with its conserved first and last residue. The order of the fields is V gene, J gene, D gene, clone size, CDR3 DNA, CDR3 protein. D genes are given only for firm matches. The size of a clone is reported for some rows only, either as once, few or many, or as a class for expanded clones.

V: TRBV5-6; J: TRBJ2-5; D: .; size: .; DNA: TGTGCCAGCAGCCCCGGTGGGGGGGCCCTCCAAGAGACCCAGTACTTC; CDR3: CASSPGGGALQETQYF
V: TRBV5-8; J: TRBJ1-3; D: .; size: .; DNA: TGTGCCAGCAGCTTGGTTTCAGGGGCTGGAAACACCATATATTTT; CDR3: CASSLVSGAGNTIYF
V: TRBV28; J: TRBJ1-5; D: .; size: few; DNA: TGTGCCAGCAGCACCGGCCTGGGGGGGACTCAGCCCCAGCATTTT; CDR3: CASSTGLGGTQPQHF
V: TRBV6-5; J: TRBJ1-2; D: TRBD1; size: .; DNA: TGTGCCAGCAGTTTCCGGGACAGGCCCTATGGCTACACCTTC; CDR3: CASSFRDRPYGYTF
V: TRBV9; J: TRBJ2-1; D: .; size: .; DNA: TGTGCCAGCAGCCCAGTAAGCTCCTACAATGAGCAGTTCTTC; CDR3: CASSPVSSYNEQFF
V: TRBV4-2; J: TRBJ1-1; D: TRBD1; size: .; DNA: TGTGCCAGCTCATTTTTTTGGTTCAACAGGGGCGGCACTGAAGCTTTCTTT; CDR3: CASSFFWFNRGGTEAFF
V: TRBV4-1; J: TRBJ1-2; D: TRBD1; size: .; DNA: TGCGCCAGCAACCCCCTCGCAGGGGGAATCTATGGCTACACCTTC; CDR3: CASNPLAGGIYGYTF
V: TRBV14; J: TRBJ1-1; D: .; size: .; DNA: TGTGCCAGCAGCCCCATTTTACAGAGAGCGAACACTGAAGCTTTCTTT; CDR3: CASSPILQRANTEAFF
V: TRBV7-8; J: TRBJ2-7; D: TRBD1; size: .; DNA: TGTGCCAGCAGCTTCCGGACAGGGACACACGAGCAGTACTTC; CDR3: CASSFRTGTHEQYF
V: TRBV5-1; J: TRBJ2-2; D: .; size: .; DNA: TGCGCCAGCAGCTTGGGGGCCAAGTCCGGGGCCGGGGAGCTGTTTTTT; CDR3: CASSLGAKSGAGELFF
V: TRBV10-3; J: TRBJ1-1; D: TRBD1; size: .; DNA: TGTGCCATCAGGGAACTGGGACAGGGAGACACTGAAGCTTTCTTT; CDR3: CAIRELGQGDTEAFF
V: TRBV5-6; J: TRBJ1-6; D: .; size: .; DNA: TGTGCCAGCAGTGCTGGACAGTACTATAATTCACCCCTCCACTTT; CDR3: CASSAGQYYNSPLHF
V: TRBV19; J: TRBJ2-3; D: TRBD1; size: .; DNA: TGTGCCAGTAGTTTACAGGGGATCTATACAGATACGCAGTATTTT; CDR3: CASSLQGIYTDTQYF
V: TRBV6-1; J: TRBJ1-1; D: TRBD1; size: few; DNA: TGTGCCAGCAGAGGGGGCCTGGGCCTTGAAGCTTTCTTT; CDR3: CASRGGLGLEAFF
V: TRBV5-1; J: TRBJ2-7; D: TRBD2; size: once; DNA: TGCGCCAGCAGTTTGACTAGCGGGGGGGCGGGCGAGCAGTACTTC; CDR3: CASSLTSGGAGEQYF
V: TRBV2; J: TRBJ1-5; D: TRBD1; size: .; DNA: TGTGCCAGCAGCCCGGGACAGGATAGTCAGCCCCAGCATTTT; CDR3: CASSPGQDSQPQHF
V: TRBV5-1; J: TRBJ2-5; D: .; size: .; DNA: TGCGCCAGTAACTGGTGGGGGGAAGAGACCCAGTACTTC; CDR3: CASNWWGEETQYF
V: TRBV6-5; J: TRBJ1-1; D: TRBD1; size: once; DNA: TGTGCCAGCAGTACGAGTCAGGGGGCGCGGGGAGCTTTCTTT; CDR3: CASSTSQGARGAFF
V: TRBV5-1; J: TRBJ2-5; D: TRBD2; size: .; DNA: TGCGCCAGCAGCTTGGGACTAGCGGGGGGCCAAGAGACCCAGTACTTC; CDR3: CASSLGLAGGQETQYF
V: TRBV7-9; J: TRBJ2-7; D: TRBD2; size: few; DNA: TGTGCCAGCAGCCGCCTAGCGGGAGCTTTCTACGAGCAGTACTTC; CDR3: CASSRLAGAFYEQYF
V: TRBV6-5; J: TRBJ1-5; D: TRBD1; size: .; DNA: TGTGCCAGCAGTTACTCCGGACAGGGACAGCCCCAGCATTTT; CDR3: CASSYSGQGQPQHF
V: TRBV10-3; J: TRBJ2-7; D: TRBD2; size: .; DNA: TGTGCCATCAGCCTCACTAGCGGGGCGACATACGAGCAGTACTTC; CDR3: CAISLTSGATYEQYF
V: TRBV6-6; J: TRBJ2-1; D: TRBD2; size: .; DNA: TGTGCCAGCAGTTACAAGACTAGCGGGGGGAGAAATGAGCAGTTCTTC; CDR3: CASSYKTSGGRNEQFF
V: TRBV25-1; J: TRBJ1-2; D: .; size: .; DNA: TGTGCCAGCAGTGTCGTCCAGGGAGGCTACACCTTC; CDR3: CASSVVQGGYTF